This TCR beta chain was recovered during a study of blood T cell repertoires in COVID-19. Authors' methods: How many nucleated cells were present was estimated from reference gene primer amplification. Repertoires were generated with immunoSEQ multiplex PCR, while TCRdb's copy carries only in-frame clones and drops some. D and trimming come from the DNA, and the V and J calls and clone size come from that table. The sample contains tens of thousands of clones, 88% of which appear only once. Germline V gene sequence: CDR1 GTSNPN, CDR2 SVGIG (reference sequence). The CDR3 runs 15 residues. Trimming cost V 4 bases and J 3 bases; bases outside gene matches: 8.

The material sequenced was peripheral blood. This chain connects TRBV30 to TRBJ2-3; TRBD2 agrees at 9 bases. The receptor's source is an elderly woman with active COVID-19. CDR3 bases: TGTGCCTGGACTAATCCGCGGGAGGGGACAGATACGCAGTATTTT. It translates to CAWTNPREGTDTQYF.